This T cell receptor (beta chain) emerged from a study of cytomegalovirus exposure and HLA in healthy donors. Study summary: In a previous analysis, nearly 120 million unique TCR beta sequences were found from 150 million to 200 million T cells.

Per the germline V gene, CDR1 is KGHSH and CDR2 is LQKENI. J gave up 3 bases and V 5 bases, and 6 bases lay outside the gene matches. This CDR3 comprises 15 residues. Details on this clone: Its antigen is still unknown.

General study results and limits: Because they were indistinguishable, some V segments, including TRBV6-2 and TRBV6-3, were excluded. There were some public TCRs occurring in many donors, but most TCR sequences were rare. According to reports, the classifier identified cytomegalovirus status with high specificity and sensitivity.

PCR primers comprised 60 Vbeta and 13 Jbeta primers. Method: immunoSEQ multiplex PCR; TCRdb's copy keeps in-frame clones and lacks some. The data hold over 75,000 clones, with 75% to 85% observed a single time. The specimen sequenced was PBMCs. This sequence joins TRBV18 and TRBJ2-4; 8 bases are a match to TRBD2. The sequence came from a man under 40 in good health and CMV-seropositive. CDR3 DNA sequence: TGTGCCAGCTCAAAGCGGGAGTTTGACAAAAACATTCAGTACTTC. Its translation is CASSKREFDKNIQYF. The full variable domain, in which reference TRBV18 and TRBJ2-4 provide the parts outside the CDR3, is NAGVMQNPRHLVRRRGQEARLRCSPMKGHSHVYWYRQLPEEGLKFMVYLQKENIIDESGMPKERFSAEFPKEGPSILRIQQVVRGDSAAYFCASSKREFDKNIQYFGAGTRLSVL.